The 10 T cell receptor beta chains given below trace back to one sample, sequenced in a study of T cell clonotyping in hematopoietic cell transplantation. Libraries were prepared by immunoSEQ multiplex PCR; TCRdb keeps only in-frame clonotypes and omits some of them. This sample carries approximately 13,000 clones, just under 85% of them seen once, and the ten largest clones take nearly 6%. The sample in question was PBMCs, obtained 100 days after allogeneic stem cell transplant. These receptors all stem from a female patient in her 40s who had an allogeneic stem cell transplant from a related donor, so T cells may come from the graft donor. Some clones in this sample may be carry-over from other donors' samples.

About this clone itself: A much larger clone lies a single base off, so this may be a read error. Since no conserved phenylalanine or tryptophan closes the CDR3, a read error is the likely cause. The CDR3 coding sequence is TGTGCCAGCAGCTTCCCGGGACTAGCGGGGGCCCCGAACACCGGGGAGCTGTTTCTT. Translation gives CASSFPGLAGAPNTGELFL. The chain is built from TRBV11-2 and TRBJ2-2; 14 bases line up with TRBD2. Germline V gene data show CDR1 as SGHAT and CDR2 as FQNNGV. V trimming: 3 bases; J trimming: 0 bases; junction bases outside the gene matches: 6. The CDR3 length is 19 residues.

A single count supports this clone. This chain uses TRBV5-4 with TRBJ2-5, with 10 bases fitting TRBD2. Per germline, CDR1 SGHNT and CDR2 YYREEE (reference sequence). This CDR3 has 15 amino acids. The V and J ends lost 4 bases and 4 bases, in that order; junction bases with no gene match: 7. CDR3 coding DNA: TGTGCCAGCAGCCCGGGACTAGCGAATAGAGAGACCCAGTACTTC. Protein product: CASSPGLANRETQYF. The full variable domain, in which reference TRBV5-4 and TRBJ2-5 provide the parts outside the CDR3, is ETGVTQSPTHLIKTRGQQVTLRCSSQSGHNTVSWYQQALGQGPQFIFQYYREEENGRGNFPPRFSGLQFPNYSSELNVNALELDDSALYLCASSPGLANRETQYFGPGTRLLVL.

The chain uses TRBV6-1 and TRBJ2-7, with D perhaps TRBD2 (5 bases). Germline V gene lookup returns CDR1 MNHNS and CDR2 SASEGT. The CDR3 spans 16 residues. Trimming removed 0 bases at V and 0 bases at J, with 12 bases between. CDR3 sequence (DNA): TGTGCCAGCAGTGAAGCTACTAGTGAAAGCTCCTACGAGCAGTACTTC. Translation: CASSEATSESSYEQYF.

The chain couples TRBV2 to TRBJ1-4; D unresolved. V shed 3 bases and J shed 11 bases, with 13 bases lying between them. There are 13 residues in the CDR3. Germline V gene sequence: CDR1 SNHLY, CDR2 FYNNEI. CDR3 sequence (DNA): TGTGCCAGCAGTGACATGGAAGGGCGGAAACTGTTTTTT. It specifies CASSDMEGRKLFF.

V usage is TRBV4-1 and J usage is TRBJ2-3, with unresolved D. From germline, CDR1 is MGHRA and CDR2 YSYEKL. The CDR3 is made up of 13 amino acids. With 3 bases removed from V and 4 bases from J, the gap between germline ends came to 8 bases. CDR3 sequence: CASSQMQPDTQYF. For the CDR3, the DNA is TGCGCCAGCAGCCAGATGCAGCCAGATACGCAGTATTTT.

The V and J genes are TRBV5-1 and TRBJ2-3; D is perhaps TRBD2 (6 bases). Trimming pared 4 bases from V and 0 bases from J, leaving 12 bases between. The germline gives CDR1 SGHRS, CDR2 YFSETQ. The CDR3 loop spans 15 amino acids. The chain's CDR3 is CASSPLASSTDTQYF. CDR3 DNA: TGCGCCAGCAGCCCCCTAGCGTCTAGCACAGATACGCAGTATTTT.

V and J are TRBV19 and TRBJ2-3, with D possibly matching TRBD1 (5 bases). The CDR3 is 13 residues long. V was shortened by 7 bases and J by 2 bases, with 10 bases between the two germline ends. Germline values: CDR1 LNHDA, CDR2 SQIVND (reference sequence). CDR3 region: CASNRRATDTQYF. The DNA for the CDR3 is TGTGCCAGTAATCGCAGGGCCACAGATACGCAGTATTTT.

The CDR3 DNA is TGTGCCAGCAGTGACGGGACAGGGGCAATAGAAGCTTTCTTT. This codes for CASSDGTGAIEAFF. The chain recombines TRBV2 with TRBJ1-1; TRBD1 matches 10 bases. This CDR3 contains 14 residues. Germline V gene lookup returns CDR1 SNHLY and CDR2 FYNNEI. Trimming at V came to 3 bases and at J to 8 bases, leaving 6 bases not matched to a gene.

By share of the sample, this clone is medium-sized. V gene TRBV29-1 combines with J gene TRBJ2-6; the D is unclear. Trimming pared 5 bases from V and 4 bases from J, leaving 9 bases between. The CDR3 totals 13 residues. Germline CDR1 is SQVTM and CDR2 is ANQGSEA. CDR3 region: CSVIIPGANVLTF. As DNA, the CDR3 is TGCAGCGTTATCATCCCCGGGGCCAACGTCCTGACTTTC.

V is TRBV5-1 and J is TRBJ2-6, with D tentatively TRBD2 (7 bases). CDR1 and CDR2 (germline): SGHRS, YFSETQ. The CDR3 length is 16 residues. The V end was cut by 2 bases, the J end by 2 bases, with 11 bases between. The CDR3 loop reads CASSFGGAAGANVLTF. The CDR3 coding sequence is TGCGCCAGCAGCTTTGGGGGGGCGGCTGGGGCCAACGTCCTGACTTTC.